The clone carrying this TCR beta chain occurred many times. Its specificity is not known. These data come from a study of CD8 T cells in ankylosing spondylitis. V gave up 4 bases and J gave up 4 bases, with 7 bases separating them. The CDR3 runs 12 residues. General study findings and limits: Reportedly, significant enrichment of disease-linked clones occurred in matched ankylosing spondylitis synovial fluid. Blood of patients with ankylosing spondylitis appeared to be characterized by a TCR beta motif of eight highly homologous variants.

TCRdb ran MiXCR on the 5' RACE reads and lists one entry per CDR3 protein. This table holds about 800,000 distinct CDR3 sequences, roughly 12% found once. The sample consisted of blood, either unsorted or a sorted T cell fraction (not recorded which). This receptor was identified in a male donor with ankylosing spondylitis. The chain uses TRBV12-3 or TRBV12-4 and TRBJ1-1; D is undetermined. CDR3 amino acids: CASSWEGTEAFF. CDR3 coding DNA: TGTGCCAGCAGTTGGGAGGGCACTGAAGCTTTCTTT.